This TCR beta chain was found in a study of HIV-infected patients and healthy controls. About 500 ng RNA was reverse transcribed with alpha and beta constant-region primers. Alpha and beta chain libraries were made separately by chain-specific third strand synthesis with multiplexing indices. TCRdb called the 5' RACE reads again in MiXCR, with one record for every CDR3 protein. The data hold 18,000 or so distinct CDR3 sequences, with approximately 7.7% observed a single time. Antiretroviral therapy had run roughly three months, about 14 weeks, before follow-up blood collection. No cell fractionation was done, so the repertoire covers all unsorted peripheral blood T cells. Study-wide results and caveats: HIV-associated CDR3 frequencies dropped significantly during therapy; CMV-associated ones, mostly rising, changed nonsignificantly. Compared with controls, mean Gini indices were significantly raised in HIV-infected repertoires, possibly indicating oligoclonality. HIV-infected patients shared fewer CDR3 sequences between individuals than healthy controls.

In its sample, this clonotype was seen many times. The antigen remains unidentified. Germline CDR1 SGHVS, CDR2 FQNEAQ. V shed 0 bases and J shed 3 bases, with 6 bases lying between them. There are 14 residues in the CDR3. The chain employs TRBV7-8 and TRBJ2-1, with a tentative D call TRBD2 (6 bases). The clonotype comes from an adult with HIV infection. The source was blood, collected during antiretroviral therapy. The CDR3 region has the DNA TGTGCCAGCAGCTTAGCGGGGGGCTACAATGAGCAGTTCTTC. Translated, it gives CASSLAGGYNEQFF.